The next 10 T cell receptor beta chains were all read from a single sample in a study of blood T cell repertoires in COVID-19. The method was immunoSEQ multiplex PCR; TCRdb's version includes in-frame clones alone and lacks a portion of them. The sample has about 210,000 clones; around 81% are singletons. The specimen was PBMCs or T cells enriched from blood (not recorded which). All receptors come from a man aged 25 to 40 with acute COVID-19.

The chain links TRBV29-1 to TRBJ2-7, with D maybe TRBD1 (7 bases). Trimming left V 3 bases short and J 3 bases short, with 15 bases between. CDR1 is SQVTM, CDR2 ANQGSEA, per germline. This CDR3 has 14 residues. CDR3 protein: CSVERQGGRYEQYF. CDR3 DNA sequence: TGCAGCGTTGAGCGGCAGGGGGGCCGCTACGAGCAGTACTTC.

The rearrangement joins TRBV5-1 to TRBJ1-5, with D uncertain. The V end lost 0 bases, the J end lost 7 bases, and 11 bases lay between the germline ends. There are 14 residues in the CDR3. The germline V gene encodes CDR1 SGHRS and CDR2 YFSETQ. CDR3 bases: TGCGCCAGCAGCTTGGACGGATGGAGCCAGCCCCAGCATTTT. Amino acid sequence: CASSLDGWSQPQHF. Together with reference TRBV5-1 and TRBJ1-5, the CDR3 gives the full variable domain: KAGVTQTPRYLIKTRGQQVTLSCSPISGHRSVSWYQQTPGQGLQFLFEYFSETQRNKGNFPGRFSGRQFSNSRSEMNVSTLELGDSALYLCASSLDGWSQPQHFGDGTRLSIL.

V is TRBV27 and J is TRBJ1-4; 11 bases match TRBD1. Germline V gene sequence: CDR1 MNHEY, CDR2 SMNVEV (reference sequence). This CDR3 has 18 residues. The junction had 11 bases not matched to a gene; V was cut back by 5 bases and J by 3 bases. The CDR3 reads CASSATDRGPYPNEKLFF. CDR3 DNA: TGTGCCAGCAGTGCCACGGACAGGGGGCCATACCCTAATGAAAAACTGTTTTTT.

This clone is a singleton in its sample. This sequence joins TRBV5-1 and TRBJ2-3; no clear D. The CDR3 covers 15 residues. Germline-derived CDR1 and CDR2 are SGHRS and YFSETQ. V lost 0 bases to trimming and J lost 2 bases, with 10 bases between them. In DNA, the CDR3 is TGCGCCAGCAGCTTGGCCGGGTTCATCACAGATACGCAGTATTTT. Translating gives CASSLAGFITDTQYF.

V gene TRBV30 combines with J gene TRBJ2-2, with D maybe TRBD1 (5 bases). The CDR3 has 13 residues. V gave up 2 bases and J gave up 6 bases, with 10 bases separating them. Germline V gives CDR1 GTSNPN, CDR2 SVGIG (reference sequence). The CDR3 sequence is CAWSREGAGELFF. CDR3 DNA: TGTGCCTGGAGTAGGGAAGGGGCCGGGGAGCTGTTTTTT.

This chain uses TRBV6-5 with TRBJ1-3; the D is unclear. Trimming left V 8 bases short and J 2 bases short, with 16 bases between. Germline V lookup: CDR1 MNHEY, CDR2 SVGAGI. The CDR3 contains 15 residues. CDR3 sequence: CASCLRRGTGNTIYF. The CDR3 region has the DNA TGTGCCAGCTGCCTCCGCCGGGGTACTGGAAACACCATATATTTT.

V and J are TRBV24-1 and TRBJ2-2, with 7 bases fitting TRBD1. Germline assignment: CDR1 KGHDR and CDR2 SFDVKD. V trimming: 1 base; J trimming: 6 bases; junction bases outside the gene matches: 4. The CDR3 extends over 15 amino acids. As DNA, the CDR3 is TGTGCCACCAGTGATTTAGTGAGGGGGCCCGGGGAGCTGTTTTTT. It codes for CATSDLVRGPGELFF.

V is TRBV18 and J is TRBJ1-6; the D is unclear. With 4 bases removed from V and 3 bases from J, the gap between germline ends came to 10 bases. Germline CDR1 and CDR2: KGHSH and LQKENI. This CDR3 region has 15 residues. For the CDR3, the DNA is TGTGCCAGCTCACTGGCAGGATTCTATAATTCACCCCTCCACTTT. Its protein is CASSLAGFYNSPLHF.

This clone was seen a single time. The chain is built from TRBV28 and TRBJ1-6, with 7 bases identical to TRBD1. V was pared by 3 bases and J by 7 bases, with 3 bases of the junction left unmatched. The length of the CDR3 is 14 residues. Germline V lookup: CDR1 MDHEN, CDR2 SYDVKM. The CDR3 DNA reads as TGTGCCAGCAGTTTCCGGGACAGAAATTCACCCCTCCACTTT. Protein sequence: CASSFRDRNSPLHF.

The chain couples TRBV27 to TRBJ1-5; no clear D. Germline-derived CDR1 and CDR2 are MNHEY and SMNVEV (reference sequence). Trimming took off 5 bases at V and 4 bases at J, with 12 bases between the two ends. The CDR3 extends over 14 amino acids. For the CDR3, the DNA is TGTGCCAGCAGTCGCCCGGGTGTGAATCAGCCCCAGCATTTT. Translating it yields CASSRPGVNQPQHF.